This passage covers 23 T cell receptor beta chains from one sample sequenced in a study of identical twins. TCRdb itself ran the 5' RACE reads through MiXCR, one entry per CDR3 protein. Counted here are roughly 540,000 distinct CDR3 sequences, around 20% occurring once; the ten biggest clones make up roughly 0.91%. These data were also reused for a study on T cells expressing NK-cell markers.

Sequenced material: CD4+ T cells sorted from blood. The source is a young woman in good health.

The chain couples TRBV10-1 to TRBJ2-3; D perhaps matches TRBD1 (6 bases). The germline V gene encodes CDR1 WNHNN and CDR2 SYGVQD (reference sequence). Trimming pared 10 bases from V and 0 bases from J, leaving 20 bases between. CDR3 length: 16 amino acids. The CDR3 here is CANFLRGSPSTDTQYF. The CDR3 nucleotides are TGCGCCAACTTCCTTAGGGGGTCCCCTAGCACAGATACGCAGTATTTT.

This clonotype was seen more than once but under ten times. The V gene is TRBV7-2, the J gene TRBJ2-1, with 11 bases matching TRBD2. The CDR3 has 16 residues. J lost 7 bases, V lost 3 bases, and 8 bases had no gene match. Germline lookup yields CDR1 SGHTA and CDR2 FQGNSA. In DNA form, the CDR3 reads TGTGCCAGCAGCTTTCAGACTAGCGGGATCCTTAATGAGCAGTTCTTC. Translation: CASSFQTSGILNEQFF.

V usage is TRBV5-1 and J usage is TRBJ2-1, with 9 bases identical to TRBD2. Germline V gene lookup returns CDR1 SGHRS and CDR2 YFSETQ. The V segment lost 1 base and the J segment 6 bases; nucleotides outside the gene matches: 8. The CDR3 spans 16 residues. The CDR3 DNA reads TGCGCCAGCAGCTTGCTGGGGCTAGCGGGGATCAATGAGCAGTTCTTC. Protein: CASSLLGLAGINEQFF.

The chain joins TRBV28 to TRBJ2-1; perhaps D is TRBD1 or TRBD2 (6 bases each). Deletions cut 6 bases from V and 5 bases from J, with 17 bases between. This CDR3 is 15 amino acids long. The germline gives CDR1 MDHEN, CDR2 SYDVKM. This chain's CDR3 is CASSQTGGLNNEQFF. In nucleotides, the CDR3 is TGTGCCAGCAGCCAGACAGGAGGGCTAAACAATGAGCAGTTCTTC.

V gene TRBV7-9 combines with J gene TRBJ2-3; D not certain. This CDR3 is 17 amino acids long. V was cut by 3 bases and J by 2 bases, with 18 bases left in between. Germline-derived CDR1 and CDR2 are SEHNR and FQNEAQ (reference sequence). The DNA of the CDR3 is TGTGCCAGCAGCTTCGGTTTACTCCGGAGTTTCACAGATACGCAGTATTTT. Protein: CASSFGLLRSFTDTQYF.

This clonotype was counted many times. The chain joins TRBV4-3 to TRBJ1-1, with unresolved D. V dropped 0 bases and J dropped 5 bases, with 7 bases sitting between them. The CDR3 runs 13 residues. Germline CDR1 is LGHNA and CDR2 is YSLEER. CDR3 residues: CASSQDRLTEAFF. CDR3 bases: TGCGCCAGCAGCCAAGATCGATTGACTGAAGCTTTCTTT.

This clonotype was counted between two and nine times. The chain recombines TRBV5-4 with TRBJ1-3; D gene ambiguous. The CDR3 covers 13 residues. V was trimmed by 4 bases and J by 4 bases, leaving 9 bases between them. Germline CDR1 and CDR2: SGHNT and YYREEE (reference sequence). CDR3 bases: TGTGCCAGCAGCGCCGCCGGGGGAAACACCATATATTTT. Translation gives CASSAAGGNTIYF.

J is TRBJ2-7 and V is TRBV6-1; a weak D match, TRBD2 (6 bases). The CDR3 has 14 residues. V was trimmed by 5 bases and J by 2 bases, leaving 13 bases between them. The germline CDR1 and CDR2 sequences are MNHNS and SASEGT. The CDR3 reads CASSPPEGPYEQYF. The DNA of the CDR3 is TGTGCCAGCAGTCCTCCGGAGGGACCCTACGAGCAGTACTTC.

J is TRBJ2-7 and V is TRBV6-1; 11 bases are a match to TRBD2. V was pared by 8 bases and J by 6 bases, with 12 bases of the junction left unmatched. The CDR3 runs to 15 residues. Germline assignment: CDR1 MNHNS and CDR2 SASEGT. The CDR3, as DNA: TGTGCCAGCTGTGGGACTAGCGGTACCGCCTGCGAGCAGTACTTC. Translation gives CASCGTSGTACEQYF.

The rearrangement joins TRBV7-9 to TRBJ2-7, with 8 bases aligning to TRBD1. Per the germline V gene, CDR1 is SEHNR and CDR2 is FQNEAQ (reference sequence). V lost 5 bases to trimming and J lost 2 bases; unmatched junction nucleotides: 11. The CDR3 consists of 16 residues. CDR3 residues: CASSPRRGTGTYEQYF. The CDR3 DNA is TGTGCCAGCAGCCCGCGTCGGGGGACAGGAACCTACGAGCAGTACTTC. Based on the CDR3 plus reference TRBV7-9 and TRBJ2-7, the full variable domain is DTGVSQNPRHKITKRGQNVTFRCDPISEHNRLYWYRQTLGQGPEFLTYFQNEAQLEKSRLLSDRFSAERPKGSFSTLEIQRTEQGDSAMYLCASSPRRGTGTYEQYFGPGTRLTVT.

The chain carries TRBV25-1 and TRBJ2-1; possibly TRBD2 for D (6 bases). The CDR3 sequence is 15 residues long. Trimming removed 5 bases at V and 3 bases at J, with 14 bases between. Germline-derived CDR1 and CDR2 are MGHDK and SYGVNS. DNA for the CDR3: TGTGCCAGCAGTAAGACTAGGGGACTCTACAATGAGCAGTTCTTC. Protein sequence: CASSKTRGLYNEQFF.

The chain links TRBV12-3 or TRBV12-4 to TRBJ1-5; 8 nucleotides align to TRBD1. The CDR3 has 14 amino acids. The V and J ends lost 4 bases and 11 bases, in that order; junction bases with no gene match: 10. The CDR3 region is CASSWTGTLLSQHF. In DNA form, the CDR3 reads TGTGCCAGCAGTTGGACAGGGACCTTGTTGTCCCAGCATTTT.

This clonotype has ten or more counts. The J gene is TRBJ2-5, the V gene TRBV2, with D unresolved. This CDR3 is built from 13 residues. Trimming removed 4 bases at V and 2 bases at J, with 8 bases between. Germline V gene data show CDR1 as SNHLY and CDR2 as FYNNEI. Here the CDR3 DNA reads TGTGCCAGCAGTGTGTACAGACAAGAGACCCAGTACTTC. Protein product: CASSVYRQETQYF. Using reference TRBV2 and TRBJ2-5 for the parts outside the CDR3, the full variable domain is EPEVTQTPSHQVTQMGQEVILRCVPISNHLYFYWYRQILGQKVEFLVSFYNNEISEKSEIFDDQFSVERPDGSNFTLKIRSTKLEDSAMYFCASSVYRQETQYFGPGTRLLVL.

This clonotype showed up just a few times. The rearrangement joins TRBV20-1 to TRBJ2-1; 7 nucleotides line up with TRBD2. V shed 6 bases, J shed 10 bases, and the junction held 18 bases outside the gene matches. Germline lookup yields CDR1 DFQATT and CDR2 SNEGSKA (reference sequence). CDR3 length: 15 amino acids. For the CDR3, the DNA is TGCAGTGCCCTACCTTATAGCGGGTATGTTAAGGAGCAGTTCTTC. This encodes CSALPYSGYVKEQFF.

Ten or more counts support this clonotype. This sequence joins TRBV9 and TRBJ2-3; the match to TRBD2 covers 8 bases. This CDR3 spans 17 amino acids. Germline trimming cut 4 bases from V and 2 bases from J; bases unmatched to any gene: 12. Per the germline V gene, CDR1 is SGDLS and CDR2 is YYNGEE. The CDR3: CASSPRGAGANTDTQYF. CDR3 DNA sequence: TGTGCCAGCAGCCCCAGAGGAGCGGGAGCAAACACAGATACGCAGTATTTT.

This clonotype occurred a few times. The V and J genes are TRBV20-1 and TRBJ2-1; D is undetermined. Germline lookup yields CDR1 DFQATT and CDR2 SNEGSKA (reference sequence). This CDR3 contains 13 residues. Trimming cost V 6 bases and J 3 bases, with 12 bases left between them. In DNA form, the CDR3 reads TGCAGTGCGAACCTGGGTTACTACAATGAGCAGTTCTTC. This encodes CSANLGYYNEQFF.

The chain carries TRBV7-9 and TRBJ2-3, with D maybe TRBD2 (5 bases). The CDR3 is made up of 16 amino acids. V was pared by 5 bases and J by 5 bases, with 20 bases between. The germline V gene has CDR1 SEHNR and CDR2 FQNEAQ (reference sequence). CDR3 in amino acids: CASSISLAPGEDTQYF. The CDR3 DNA sequence: TGTGCCAGCAGCATTAGCCTAGCCCCCGGGGAAGATACGCAGTATTTT.

This clonotype was observed many times. This rearrangement joins TRBV12-3 or TRBV12-4 to TRBJ2-1; a weak D match, TRBD2 (5 bases). V was pared by 3 bases and J by 5 bases, with 8 bases between. The CDR3 has 13 amino acids. CDR3 bases: TGTGCCAGCAGTTTGGTAGCGAACAATGAGCAGTTCTTC. Amino acids: CASSLVANNEQFF.

This clonotype was detected a few times. V gene TRBV7-9 combines with J gene TRBJ2-7; D gene unclear. Between the trimmed V and J ends, which lost 3 bases and 0 bases, there was a span of 9 bases. The CDR3 contains 14 residues. Germline lookup yields CDR1 SEHNR and CDR2 FQNEAQ (reference sequence). The CDR3 DNA follows: TGTGCCAGCAGCTTCACGGGCTACTCCTACGAGCAGTACTTC. Its translation is CASSFTGYSYEQYF.

This clonotype has more than one count but fewer than ten. The chain has TRBV6-2 or TRBV6-3 and TRBJ2-1; D uncertain. The CDR3 is made up of 11 amino acids. With 6 bases removed from V and 7 bases from J, the gap between germline ends came to 7 bases. Germline CDR1 and CDR2: MNHEY and SVGEGT. The CDR3, as DNA: TGTGCCAGCAGCCCCAAGAATGAGCAGTTCTTC. It translates to CASSPKNEQFF.

This clonotype was counted between two and nine times. The J gene is TRBJ2-3, the V gene TRBV5-4, with a weak D call TRBD1 (7 bases). Germline V gene lookup returns CDR1 SGHNT and CDR2 YYREEE (reference sequence). The CDR3 extends over 15 amino acids. Trimming took 4 bases from V and 5 from J, leaving 17 bases between them. The CDR3 coding sequence is TGTGCCAGCAGCCCTACGACAGGGAGGAAAGATACGCAGTATTTT. As protein: CASSPTTGRKDTQYF.

The chain combines TRBV9 with TRBJ2-5; TRBD1 matches 8 bases. This CDR3 contains 14 residues. With V trimmed by 4 bases and J by 5 bases, 7 bases remained unmatched. Germline V lookup: CDR1 SGDLS, CDR2 YYNGEE. The DNA for the CDR3 is TGTGCCAGCAGCACCTCGCAGGGGGCTGAGACCCAGTACTTC. This gives the protein CASSTSQGAETQYF.

The chain employs TRBV24-1 and TRBJ1-5, with D tentatively TRBD1 (5 bases). Germline assignment: CDR1 KGHDR and CDR2 SFDVKD. The CDR3 consists of 19 residues. V lost 0 bases and J 4 bases, leaving 21 bases between the germline ends. The CDR3 DNA follows: TGTGCCACCAGTGATTTGGGCCCTCAGGGATGGGGGTGGAATCAGCCCCAGCATTTT. This translates into CATSDLGPQGWGWNQPQHF.